The T cell receptor (beta chain) under discussion was sequenced for a study of tumor-infiltrating lymphocytes in primary liver carcinoma. Findings and caveats of the study: Whereas tumor region pairs overlapped more, tumor-adjacent and tumor-blood pairs overlapped less. Tumor samples exhibited a significantly greater top-250-clone fraction than blood samples (p = 0.039). Only about 8-24% of top clones showed up in all five tumor regions.

CDR1 SGHAT and CDR2 FQNNGV come from the germline V gene. The CDR3 is 15 residues long. Unmatched junction bases numbered 12, after V lost 10 bases and J lost 0 bases. Constant-region priming of 500 ng total RNA yielded TCR beta cDNA. Amplification in three nested multiplex PCR rounds with slightly modified ARM-PCR gave rise to TCR beta libraries. Rounds one and two of PCR, each of roughly 10 cycles, were primed with TRBV1-TRBV30 forward primers and a C-beta reverse primer. TCRdb itself ran the multiplex PCR reads through MiXCR, one entry per CDR3 protein. This sample yields about 78,000 distinct CDR3 sequences, of which roughly two thirds are seen a single time; around 30% belongs to the top ten. A note on this clonotype: Its antigen remains unknown. As the CDR3 is not closed by the conserved phenylalanine or tryptophan, this likely results from a read error.

Co-extracted RNA and DNA came from approximately 20-30 mg of unsorted bulk tissue. The chain uses TRBV11-2 and TRBJ2-7, with 7 nucleotides matching TRBD2. Material: liver tumor tissue from sampling region 4. Subset indicated: tumor region T4, right-lateral pole. This TCR derives from a man aged 35 to 55 with primary liver carcinoma and hepatitis B virus infection. The CDR3 DNA is TGTGCCAAAAGCTTAGTGGGGGGGAGCTCCTACGAGCAGTACTTA. Protein: CAKSLVGGSSYEQYL.